A single sample is the source of the 10 T cell receptor beta chains below, sequenced in a study of T cell responses to AZD1222 COVID-19 vaccine. The protocol was immunoSEQ multiplex PCR, while the TCRdb copy is restricted to in-frame clones and leaves out a portion. Among around 140,000 clones listed, 91% were seen once. The sample consisted of peripheral blood, taken 28 days after the second AZD1222 dose. Receptors originate from an adult who received the AZD1222 COVID-19 vaccine.

The chain combines TRBV25-1 with TRBJ2-7, with no clear D. This CDR3 is 10 amino acids long. Trimming removed 8 bases at V and 4 bases at J, with 6 bases between. Germline assignment: CDR1 MGHDK and CDR2 SYGVNS. CDR3: CASADYEQYF. The CDR3 DNA is TGTGCCAGCGCCGATTACGAGCAGTACTTC.

V usage is TRBV12-3 or TRBV12-4 and J usage is TRBJ2-7; possible D gene TRBD1, 6 bases. V was clipped by 6 bases and J by 3 bases, with 12 bases between them. This CDR3 has 13 residues. The CDR3 reads CASRIQGHYEQYF. CDR3 sequence (DNA): TGTGCCAGCAGGATACAGGGACACTACGAGCAGTACTTC.

This clone is a singleton in its sample. The rearrangement uses TRBV18 and TRBJ2-3; 12 bases map to TRBD2. With 2 bases clipped from V and 5 bases from J, the junction kept 8 bases outside the gene matches. Germline loops: CDR1 KGHSH, CDR2 LQKENI. The CDR3 is 17 amino acids. The CDR3 DNA reads as TGTGCCAGCTCACCATCGGGACTAGCGGGTTCGGGAGATACGCAGTATTTT. This gives the protein CASSPSGLAGSGDTQYF.

The genes are TRBV24-1 and TRBJ2-7, with 7 nucleotides matching TRBD1. Germline-derived CDR1 and CDR2 are KGHDR and SFDVKD. The CDR3 length is 13 residues. The V segment lost 4 bases and the J segment 3 bases; nucleotides outside the gene matches: 2. The CDR3 sequence: CATSEQGNYEQYF. CDR3 in DNA: TGTGCCACCAGTGAACAGGGGAACTACGAGCAGTACTTC.

Many counts were recorded for this clone. The rearrangement uses TRBV19 and TRBJ2-7, with 7 bases aligning to TRBD1. The CDR3 is 14 residues long. The V and J ends lost 5 bases and 2 bases, in that order; junction bases with no gene match: 6. From germline, CDR1 is LNHDA and CDR2 SQIVND (reference sequence). CDR3 nucleotide sequence: TGTGCCAGTAGTTCTGACAGGGTAACCTACGAGCAGTACTTC. Translating gives CASSSDRVTYEQYF.

The genes are TRBV7-8 and TRBJ2-5; 14 bases line up with TRBD2. The CDR3 runs 16 residues. V lost 6 bases, J lost 5 bases, and 8 bases stayed unmatched. Looked up from germline, CDR1 is SGHVS and CDR2 is FQNEAQ. The CDR3 reads CASRPGTSGSGETQYF. The CDR3, as DNA: TGTGCCAGCAGGCCCGGGACTAGCGGGAGTGGTGAGACCCAGTACTTC.

This clone was recorded only once. The V gene is TRBV29-1, the J gene TRBJ1-3; D uncertain. This CDR3 has 18 residues. Trimming shortened V by 0 bases and J by 0 bases, and 18 bases separated the two germline ends. From germline, CDR1 is SQVTM and CDR2 ANQGSEA. CDR3 region: CSVEDVRVSEPSGNTIYF. Written as DNA, the CDR3 is TGCAGCGTTGAAGACGTGCGGGTGTCCGAACCCTCTGGAAACACCATATATTTT.

The rearrangement uses TRBV24-1 and TRBJ2-3, with 12 bases that match TRBD2. The CDR3 sequence is 18 residues long. V gave up 3 bases and J gave up 2 bases; unmatched junction bases: 8. Germline lookup yields CDR1 KGHDR and CDR2 SFDVKD. Written as DNA, the CDR3 is TGTGCCACCAGTGATCTCCATGGACTAGCGGGAAACACAGATACGCAGTATTTT. Translating gives CATSDLHGLAGNTDTQYF.

The chain combines TRBV6-5 with TRBJ1-5; possible D gene TRBD1, 5 bases. CDR1 and CDR2 from the germline V gene are MNHEY and SVGAGI. The V gene lost 4 bases and the J gene lost 9 bases, with 16 bases spanning the gap. The CDR3 runs to 14 residues. The CDR3, as DNA: TGTGCCAGCAGTTCCAAGGCAGGGTTTGGGCCCCAGCATTTT. It is translated as CASSSKAGFGPQHF.

The chain has TRBV23-1 and TRBJ1-2; TRBD1 might be the D (6 bases). Being an ORF, TRBV23-1 has a function that is uncertain. Trimming removed 7 bases at V and 4 bases at J, with 13 bases between. The CDR3 loop spans 13 amino acids. The CDR3 loop is CASKRDNCYGYTF. The CDR3, as DNA: TGCGCCAGCAAGAGGGACAACTGCTATGGCTACACCTTC.